One T cell receptor (beta chain) is described in this entry. Per the authors' pipeline: Using reference gene primer amplification, nucleated cell counts were estimated. Generated by immunoSEQ multiplex PCR, the TCRdb table keeps only in-frame clones and is missing some. V, J and clone size were drawn from that table, and D and trimming were deduced from the DNA. The sample includes about 200,000 clones, roughly 78% seen only once; the top ten take about 2.8%. The record originates from a study of blood T cell repertoires in COVID-19. Study information: Specimens from acute and convalescent COVID-19 originated in the United States, Italy and Spain. T cells, B-cell-depleted T cells, or PBMCs supplied cDNA or gDNA.

The germline V gene encodes CDR1 SGHRS and CDR2 YFSETQ. V shed 5 bases and J shed 0 bases, with 12 bases lying between them. This CDR3 contains 16 residues. This chain links TRBV5-1 with TRBJ1-6, with D possibly TRBD1 on 5 matching bases. The sequencing input was peripheral blood. The receptor was derived from a woman of 80 years or more with active or convalescent COVID-19. The CDR3 coding sequence is TGCGCCAGCAGTTCAACAGGTAGCTCCTATAATTCACCCCTCCACTTT. Residues: CASSSTGSSYNSPLHF.